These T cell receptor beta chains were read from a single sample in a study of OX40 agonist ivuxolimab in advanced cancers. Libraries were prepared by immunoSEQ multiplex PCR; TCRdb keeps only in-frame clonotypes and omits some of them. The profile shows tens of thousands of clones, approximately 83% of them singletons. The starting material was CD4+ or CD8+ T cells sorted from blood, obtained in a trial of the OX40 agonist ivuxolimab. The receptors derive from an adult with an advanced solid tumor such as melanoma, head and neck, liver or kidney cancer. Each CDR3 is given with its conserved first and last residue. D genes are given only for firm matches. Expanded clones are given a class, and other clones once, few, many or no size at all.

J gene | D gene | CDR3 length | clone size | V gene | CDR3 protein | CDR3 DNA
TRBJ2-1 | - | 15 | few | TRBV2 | CASRVSWVRGNEQFF | TGTGCCAGCAGGGTTTCGTGGGTAAGGGGCAATGAGCAGTTCTTC
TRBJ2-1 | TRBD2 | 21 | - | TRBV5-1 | CASRSTDRGVTSGRVWGEQFF | TGCGCCAGCCGCTCGACCGACCGCGGCGTGACTAGCGGGAGGGTTTGGGGTGAGCAGTTCTTC
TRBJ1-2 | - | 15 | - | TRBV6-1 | CASSEGPGTPFGYTF | TGTGCCAGCAGTGAAGGCCCCGGGACTCCCTTTGGCTACACCTTC
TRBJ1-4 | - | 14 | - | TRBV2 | CASKRDSTNEKLFF | TGTGCCAGCAAGAGGGACTCAACTAATGAAAAACTGTTTTTT
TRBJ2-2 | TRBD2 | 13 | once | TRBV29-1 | CSVLAANTGELFF | TGCAGCGTTCTAGCGGCGAACACCGGGGAGCTGTTTTTT
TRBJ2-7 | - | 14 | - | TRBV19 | CASSIKSLTYEQYF | TGTGCCAGTAGTATTAAGTCACTAACCTACGAGCAGTACTTC
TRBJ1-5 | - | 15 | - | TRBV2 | CASSDGEYSNQPQHF | TGTGCCAGCAGTGATGGGGAGTATAGCAATCAGCCCCAGCATTTT
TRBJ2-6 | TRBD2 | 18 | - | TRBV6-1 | CASSAGTSARSGANVLTF | TGTGCCAGCAGTGCCGGGACTAGCGCTCGCTCTGGGGCCAACGTCCTGACTTTC
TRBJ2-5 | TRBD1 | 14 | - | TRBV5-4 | CASSVDRGRETQYF | TGTGCCAGCAGCGTGGACAGGGGGAGGGAGACCCAGTACTTC
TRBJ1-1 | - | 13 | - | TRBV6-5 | CASNRRQNTEAFF | TGTGCCAGCAACAGGAGACAAAACACTGAAGCTTTCTTT
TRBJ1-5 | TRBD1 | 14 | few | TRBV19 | CASSGGTGNQPQHF | TGTGCCAGTAGTGGCGGGACAGGCAATCAGCCCCAGCATTTT
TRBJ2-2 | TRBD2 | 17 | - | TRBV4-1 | CASSQFSSGSLSGELFF | TGCGCCAGCAGCCAATTCTCTAGCGGGAGCCTTTCCGGGGAGCTGTTTTTT
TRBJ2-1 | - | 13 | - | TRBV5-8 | CASSVITSNEQFF | TGTGCCAGCAGCGTGATAACTAGCAATGAGCAGTTCTTC
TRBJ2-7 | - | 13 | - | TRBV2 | CASRDPYRLEQYF | TGTGCCAGCAGGGATCCTTACCGTCTCGAGCAGTACTTC
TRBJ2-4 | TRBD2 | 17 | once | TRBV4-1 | CASSQSLAGGTIDIQYF | TGCGCCAGCAGCCAATCTTTGGCGGGAGGCACTATAGACATTCAGTACTTC
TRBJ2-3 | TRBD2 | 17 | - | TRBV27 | CASSLYPSGALLDTQYF | TGTGCCAGCAGTTTATATCCTAGCGGGGCCCTACTCGATACGCAGTATTTT
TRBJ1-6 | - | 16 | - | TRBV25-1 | CASSLWAGEGNSPLHF | TGTGCCAGCAGCCTCTGGGCAGGGGAGGGAAATTCACCCCTCCACTTT
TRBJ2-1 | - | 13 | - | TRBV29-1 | CSSRDNSYNEQFF | TGCAGCTCCCGGGACAACTCCTACAATGAGCAGTTCTTC
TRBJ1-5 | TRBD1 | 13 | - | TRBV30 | CAWNQDRAQPQHF | TGTGCCTGGAACCAAGACAGGGCTCAGCCCCAGCATTTT
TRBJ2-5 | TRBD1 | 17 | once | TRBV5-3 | CARSYWEGGKAKETQYF | TGTGCCAGAAGTTATTGGGAAGGGGGCAAAGCAAAGGAGACCCAGTACTTC
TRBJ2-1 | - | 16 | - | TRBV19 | CASSIRPQHYSLGQFF | TGTGCCAGTAGTATCAGACCTCAACATTACTCCCTGGGGCAGTTCTTC
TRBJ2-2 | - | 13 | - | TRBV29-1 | CSVDGPKTGELFF | TGCAGCGTTGATGGACCCAAAACCGGGGAGCTGTTTTTT
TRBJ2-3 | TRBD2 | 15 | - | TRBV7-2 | CASNRLAGGADTQYF | TGTGCCAGCAACCGACTAGCCGGTGGTGCAGATACGCAGTATTTT
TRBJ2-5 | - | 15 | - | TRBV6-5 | CASTPPKGGPETQYF | TGTGCCAGCACCCCTCCTAAAGGGGGACCGGAGACCCAGTACTTC
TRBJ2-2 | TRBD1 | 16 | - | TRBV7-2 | CASSQGGQGAAGELFF | TGTGCCAGCAGCCAAGGGGGACAGGGGGCGGCCGGGGAGCTGTTTTTT
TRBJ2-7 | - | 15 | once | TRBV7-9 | CASSLGGPPSYEQYF | TGTGCCAGCAGCTTAGGGGGACCCCCTTCCTACGAGCAGTACTTC
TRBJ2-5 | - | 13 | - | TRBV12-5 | CASGLGSQETQYF | TGTGCTAGTGGTTTGGGTAGCCAAGAGACCCAGTACTTC
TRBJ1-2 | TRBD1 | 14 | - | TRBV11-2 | CASLEGAFYGGYTF | TGTGCCAGCCTGGAGGGGGCCTTCTATGGAGGCTACACCTTC